This is a list of T cell receptor beta chains from one sample in a study of blood T cell repertoires in COVID-19. Sequencing was performed with immunoSEQ multiplex PCR; in TCRdb, only in-frame clones are kept and a portion is missing. The sample lists around 170,000 clones, around 74% seen once, with 3% in the top ten. The source material was peripheral blood. The receptors derive from a woman aged 80 or over with acute or convalescent COVID-19. Each CDR3 is given with its conserved first and last residue. D genes are given only for firm matches. Not all rows give a size; the values are once, few, many and, for expanded clones, a class.

V gene	J gene	D gene	clone size	CDR3 protein	CDR3 DNA
TRBV24-1	TRBJ1-1	.	few	CATAGGGNTEAFF	TGTGCCACCGCCGGGGGGGGGAACACTGAAGCTTTCTTT
TRBV5-1	TRBJ2-7	.	.	CASSARAGLNEQYF	TGCGCCAGCAGCGCGAGGGCTGGGTTGAACGAGCAGTACTTC
TRBV3-1/TRBV3-2	TRBJ2-7	TRBD1	.	CASSHRTGSYEQYF	TGTGCCAGCAGCCACAGGACAGGAAGTTACGAGCAGTACTTC
TRBV5-4	TRBJ2-7	TRBD2	.	CASSLAGVSYEQYF	TGTGCCAGCAGCTTAGCGGGAGTTAGTTACGAGCAGTACTTC
TRBV5-4	TRBJ1-2	.	few	CASSQDIFNYGYTF	TGTGCCAGCAGCCAGGACATTTTTAACTATGGCTACACCTTC
TRBV6-5	TRBJ1-1	TRBD1	.	CASSYLSGTGGLVAFF	TGTGCCAGCAGTTACCTCTCCGGGACAGGCGGCCTAGTGGCTTTCTTT
TRBV7-2	TRBJ2-3	.	few	CASSPELQGRNTQYF	TGTGCCAGCAGCCCCGAGCTACAGGGAAGGAATACGCAGTATTTT
TRBV5-4	TRBJ2-5	TRBD2	.	CASRRGAGGGQETQYF	TGTGCCAGCAGGAGGGGGGCGGGAGGCGGGCAGGAGACCCAGTACTTC
TRBV19	TRBJ2-2	TRBD1	few	CASSLGQADTGELFF	TGTGCCAGTAGTCTTGGACAGGCGGACACCGGGGAGCTGTTTTTT
TRBV6-2/TRBV6-3	TRBJ2-1	TRBD2	.	CASSYWGGGYNEQFF	TGTGCCAGCAGTTACTGGGGCGGGGGCTACAATGAGCAGTTCTTC
TRBV6-4	TRBJ2-3	.	.	CASSEGGEVTQYF	TGTGCCAGCAGTGAAGGGGGGGAAGTTACGCAGTATTTT
TRBV6-2/TRBV6-3	TRBJ2-5	TRBD1	.	CASSYVTGRQETQYF	TGTGCCAGCAGTTACGTGACAGGGCGCCAAGAGACCCAGTACTTC
TRBV29-1	TRBJ1-5	.	.	CSVLQGNSNQPQHF	TGCAGCGTTCTCCAGGGGAATAGCAATCAGCCCCAGCATTTT
TRBV18	TRBJ2-3	TRBD2	.	CASSRPPMGLAGTDTQYF	TGTGCCAGCTCGCGACCCCCAATGGGGCTAGCGGGAACAGATACGCAGTATTTT
TRBV6-6	TRBJ2-7	.	few	CASSLQTSYEQYF	TGTGCCAGCAGCTTACAGACTAGCTACGAGCAGTACTTC
TRBV9	TRBJ1-6	.	.	CASSVVGGVNSPLHF	TGTGCCAGCAGCGTAGTTGGAGGGGTAAACTCACCCCTCCACTTT
TRBV28	TRBJ2-6	.	.	CASEQGGSGANVLTF	TGTGCCAGCGAACAAGGAGGCTCTGGGGCCAACGTCCTGACTTTC
TRBV5-1	TRBJ2-7	.	.	CASSLAGRYEQYF	TGCGCCAGCAGCTTGGCAGGGCGGTACGAGCAGTACTTC
TRBV2	TRBJ2-2	TRBD2	few	CASSLSGREGTGELFF	TGTGCCAGCAGCCTTAGCGGGAGGGAAGGGACCGGGGAGCTGTTTTTT
TRBV9	TRBJ2-3	.	.	CASSVEVEADTQYF	TGTGCCAGCAGCGTAGAGGTAGAGGCCGATACGCAGTATTTT
TRBV27	TRBJ2-2	.	.	CASSLGTDRELFF	TGTGCCAGCAGTTTAGGGACTGACAGGGAGCTGTTTTTT
TRBV27	TRBJ2-6	TRBD1	.	CASSTQTGGALWGANVLTF	TGTGCCAGCAGTACACAAACAGGGGGCGCCCTTTGGGGGGCCAACGTCCTGACTTTC
TRBV3-1/TRBV3-2	TRBJ1-3	.	.	CASSQDLGNTIYF	TGTGCCAGCAGCCAAGACCTAGGAAACACCATATATTTT
TRBV5-1	TRBJ2-2	TRBD2	few	CASSLALGRTGELFF	TGCGCCAGCAGCTTGGCCCTCGGGAGGACCGGGGAGCTGTTTTTT
TRBV14	TRBJ2-4	TRBD1	.	CASSQGEGDRVSFNIQYF	TGTGCCAGCAGCCAAGGTGAGGGGGACAGGGTGTCTTTTAACATTCAGTACTTC
TRBV7-9	TRBJ2-1	TRBD2	.	CASSSTTGLVHEQFF	TGTGCCAGCAGCTCTACAACCGGACTAGTACATGAGCAGTTCTTC
TRBV2	TRBJ1-2	.	.	CASSDDGGGYGYTF	TGTGCCAGCAGTGACGACGGAGGCGGCTATGGCTACACCTTC
TRBV18	TRBJ1-2	.	.	CASSPRDIGGATYGYTF	TGTGCCAGCTCACCAAGGGATATTGGGGGGGCGACGTATGGCTACACCTTC
TRBV28	TRBJ1-5	TRBD1	.	CASSSAGTGEYQPQHF	TGTGCCAGCAGTTCCGCTGGGACAGGGGAGTATCAGCCCCAGCATTTT
TRBV4-2	TRBJ1-6	TRBD1	.	CASSQVARDRNSPLHF	TGTGCCAGCAGCCAAGTTGCCCGGGACAGAAATTCACCCCTCCACTTT
TRBV7-8	TRBJ2-7	.	.	CASSLARYEQYF	TGTGCCAGCAGCTTAGCGAGGTACGAGCAGTACTTC
TRBV3-1/TRBV3-2	TRBJ2-3	.	.	CASSLQRTDTQYF	TGTGCCAGCAGCCTACAACGCACAGATACGCAGTATTTT
TRBV2	TRBJ2-7	.	.	CASRREGEQYF	TGTGCCAGCAGAAGAGAGGGCGAGCAGTACTTC
TRBV7-9	TRBJ2-1	TRBD2	.	CASLAGVANEQFF	TGTGCCAGCCTAGCGGGAGTCGCAAATGAGCAGTTCTTC
TRBV19	TRBJ1-2	.	.	CASREQGEYGYTF	TGTGCCAGTAGGGAGCAGGGTGAATATGGCTACACCTTC